This TCR beta chain is drawn from a study of cytomegalovirus exposure and HLA in healthy donors. This CDR3 region has 18 residues. In germline, CDR1 is GTSNPN, CDR2 SVGIG (reference sequence). The trim removed 0 bases at V and 0 bases at J, leaving 8 bases unmatched. Study-level findings and limits: Later analysis identified a missense DCLRE1C variant that was linked to TCR beta V- and J-gene trimming.

Notes on this clone: The antigen is unknown.

Use of 60 Vbeta and 13 Jbeta primers characterized the PCR. Only in-frame clones appear in the TCRdb table, and some are missing; sequencing was by immunoSEQ multiplex PCR. The sample includes under 200,000 clones, 65% to 90% seen only once; the top ten take roughly 6.5%. The sequenced material came from PBMCs. J is TRBJ2-1 and V is TRBV30; 10 nucleotides line up with TRBD2. The sequence was obtained from a man aged 50 to 60 in good health and CMV-seropositive. The CDR3 DNA follows: TGTGCCTGGAGTGTACGTCTACTAGCGGGAACCTCCTACAATGAGCAGTTCTTC. This codes for CAWSVRLLAGTSYNEQFF.